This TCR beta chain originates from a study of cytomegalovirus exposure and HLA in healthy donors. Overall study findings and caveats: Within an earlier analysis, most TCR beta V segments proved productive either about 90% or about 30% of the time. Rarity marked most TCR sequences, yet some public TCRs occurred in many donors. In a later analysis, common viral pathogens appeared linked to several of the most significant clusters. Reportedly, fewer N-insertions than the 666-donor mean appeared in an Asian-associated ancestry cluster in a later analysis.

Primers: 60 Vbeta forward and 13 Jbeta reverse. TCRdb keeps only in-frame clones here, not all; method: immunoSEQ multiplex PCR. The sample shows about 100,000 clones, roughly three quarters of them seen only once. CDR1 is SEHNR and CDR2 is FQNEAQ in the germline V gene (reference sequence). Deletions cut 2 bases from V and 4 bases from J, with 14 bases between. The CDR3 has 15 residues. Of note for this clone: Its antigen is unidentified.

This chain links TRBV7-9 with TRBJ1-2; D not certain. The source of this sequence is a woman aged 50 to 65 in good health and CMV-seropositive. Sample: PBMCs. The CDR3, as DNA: TGTGCCAGCAGCTTACTTCTTAGGGAGATCTATGGCTACACCTTC. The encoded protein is CASSLLLREIYGYTF. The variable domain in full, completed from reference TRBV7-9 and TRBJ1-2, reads DTGVSQNPRHKITKRGQNVTFRCDPISEHNRLYWYRQTLGQGPEFLTYFQNEAQLEKSRLLSDRFSAERPKGSFSTLEIQRTEQGDSAMYLCASSLLLREIYGYTFGSGTRLTVV.